This TCR beta chain came from a study of cytomegalovirus exposure and HLA in healthy donors. Study at large: Earlier work reported approximately 110 million unique TCR beta sequences from roughly 180 million T cells.

60 Vbeta and 13 Jbeta primers were used in PCR. The repertoire was sequenced with immunoSEQ multiplex PCR; TCRdb's copy has only in-frame clones and lacks some. The repertoire includes 110,000 to 150,000 clones, roughly 80% of them detected once, and 1.2% sits in the top ten. V was pared by 1 base and J by 13 bases, with 17 bases between. In germline, CDR1 is SGHNT, CDR2 YENEEA. The CDR3 loop spans 14 amino acids. The clonotype was recovered from a female donor in good health and CMV-seronegative. The sample taken for sequencing was PBMCs. The chain carries TRBV11-3 and TRBJ2-1; perhaps TRBD2 as D (5 bases). CDR3 sequence: CASSLGRGNLAQFF. The CDR3 DNA is TGTGCCAGCAGCTTAGGTAGAGGGAACCTGGCTCAGTTCTTC.